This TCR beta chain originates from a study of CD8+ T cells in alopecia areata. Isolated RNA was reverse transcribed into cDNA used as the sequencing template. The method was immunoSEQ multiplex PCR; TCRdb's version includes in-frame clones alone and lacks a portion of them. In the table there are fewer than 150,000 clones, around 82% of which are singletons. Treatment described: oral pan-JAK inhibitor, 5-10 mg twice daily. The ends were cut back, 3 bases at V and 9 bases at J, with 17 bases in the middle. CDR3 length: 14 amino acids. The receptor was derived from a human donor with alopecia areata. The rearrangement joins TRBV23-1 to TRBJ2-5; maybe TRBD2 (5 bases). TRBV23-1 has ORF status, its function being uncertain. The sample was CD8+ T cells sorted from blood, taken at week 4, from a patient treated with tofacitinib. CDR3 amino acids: CASSQRSRGWAQYF. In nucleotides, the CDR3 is TGCGCCAGCAGTCAGCGGTCCCGCGGGTGGGCCCAGTACTTC.